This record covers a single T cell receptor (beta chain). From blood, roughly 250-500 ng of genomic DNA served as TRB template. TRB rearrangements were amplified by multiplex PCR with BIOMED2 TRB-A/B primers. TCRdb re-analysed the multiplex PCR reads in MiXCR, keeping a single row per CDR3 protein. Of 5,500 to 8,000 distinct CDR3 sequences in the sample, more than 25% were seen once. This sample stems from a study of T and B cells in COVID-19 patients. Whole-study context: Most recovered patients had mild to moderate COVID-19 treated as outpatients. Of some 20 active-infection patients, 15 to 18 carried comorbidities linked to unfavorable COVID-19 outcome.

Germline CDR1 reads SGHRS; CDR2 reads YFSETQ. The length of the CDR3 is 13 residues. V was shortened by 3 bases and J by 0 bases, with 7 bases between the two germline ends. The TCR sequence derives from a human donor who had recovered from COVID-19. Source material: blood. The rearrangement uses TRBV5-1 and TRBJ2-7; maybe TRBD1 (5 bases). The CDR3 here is CASSSGHSYEQYF. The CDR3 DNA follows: TGCGCCAGCAGCTCTGGACACTCCTACGAGCAGTACTTC.